This TCR beta chain was found in a study of T cells in Graves' hyperthyroidism and ophthalmopathy. Study conclusions and caveats: Most clonotypes expanded in the thyroid (above 0.001) were also present in blood.

With 2 bases clipped from V and 5 bases from J, the junction kept 6 bases outside the gene matches. In germline, CDR1 is MNHEY, CDR2 SMNVEV (reference sequence). The CDR3 spans 14 residues. Researchers took RNA transcripts and amplified the TCR beta CDR3 regions from them. Using the HTBI primer set, a first-round RT-PCR was run on the TCR CDR3. TCRdb re-derived calls from the multiplex PCR reads in MiXCR, one entry per CDR3 protein. The sample yields approximately 520,000 distinct CDR3 sequences, roughly a quarter seen once. As concerns this clonotype: Its target is not known.

The study excluded patients with uncontrolled infection, other autoimmune disease, pregnancy or lactation. Each diagnosis was grounded in clinical symptoms, serum thyroxine and TRAb, thyroid ultrasound, and orbital computed tomography. This rearrangement joins TRBV27 to TRBJ2-7, with 7 bases that match TRBD2. Sample: blood. This TCR was recovered from a woman aged 25 to 39 with Graves' ophthalmopathy. CDR3 nucleotides: TGTGCCAGCAGTTTAGGAGGGAGGGTAAACGAGCAGTACTTC. It specifies CASSLGGRVNEQYF.